Following are 15 T cell receptor beta chains from one sample sequenced in a study of T-cell memory formation after mild COVID-19. Each CDR3 protein gets one entry after TCRdb re-called the 5' RACE reads with MiXCR. Found here are 300,000 to 350,000 distinct CDR3 sequences, just under 20% of them singletons; the top ten hold roughly 21%. Source material: PBMCs or a T cell subset sorted from them (not recorded which). The receptors were gathered from a young man who had mild COVID-19 (a few samples of this study predate the infection). Cell type and time point are not known.

This clonotype came up a few times. The chain joins TRBV7-9 to TRBJ1-5; D is unclear. CDR1 and CDR2 (germline): SEHNR, FQNEAQ (reference sequence). V was cut by 1 base and J by 6 bases, with 13 bases left in between. The CDR3 totals 15 residues. The CDR3 is CASSLGGGMGQPQHF. The CDR3 DNA reads as TGTGCCAGCAGCTTAGGGGGAGGGATGGGTCAGCCCCAGCATTTT.

This sequence joins TRBV4-1 and TRBJ1-1, with D uncertain. In germline, CDR1 is MGHRA, CDR2 YSYEKL. The CDR3 loop spans 15 amino acids. V lost 3 bases and J lost 3, with 14 bases in between. The CDR3 DNA reads TGCGCCAGCAGCCATAGCGGCGGCGGGCACACTGAAGCTTTCTTT. It is translated as CASSHSGGGHTEAFF.

The sample holds a few counts of this clonotype. The chain combines TRBV2 with TRBJ2-1; 7 bases line up with TRBD2. The CDR3 is 14 amino acids. Germline assignment: CDR1 SNHLY and CDR2 FYNNEI. V was clipped by 8 bases and J by 9 bases; unmatched bases: 13. CDR3 region: CASQSSGGGAEQFF. For the CDR3, the DNA is TGTGCCAGCCAAAGCTCGGGGGGAGGGGCTGAGCAGTTCTTC.

This chain joins TRBV7-8 and TRBJ2-4; the D is unclear. Per the germline V gene, CDR1 is SGHVS and CDR2 is FQNEAQ. Deletions cut 5 bases from V and 0 bases from J, with 8 bases between. The CDR3 loop spans 14 amino acids. CDR3 region: CASSPPLAKNIQYF. Written as DNA, the CDR3 is TGTGCCAGCAGCCCCCCTTTAGCCAAAAACATTCAGTACTTC.

The rearrangement links TRBV5-1 to TRBJ1-4, with D unresolved. CDR1 SGHRS and CDR2 YFSETQ come from the germline V gene. V lost 0 bases to trimming and J lost 7 bases, with 10 bases between them. The CDR3 covers 14 residues. The CDR3 is CASSLADAGEKLFF. The DNA for the CDR3 is TGCGCCAGCAGCTTGGCAGACGCAGGTGAAAAACTGTTTTTT.

This clonotype was seen just once. The junction shows a germline mismatch at one end, possibly a read error. This chain uses TRBV4-1 with TRBJ1-2; D is uncertain. This CDR3 region has 15 residues. CDR1 MGHRA and CDR2 YSYEKL come from the germline V gene. Here the CDR3 DNA reads TGCGCCAGAAGCCATCATGGAATTTCTAACTATGGCTACACCTTC. Translation gives CARSHHGISNYGYTF.

The chain is built from TRBV6-5 and TRBJ1-2; D might be TRBD1 (5 bases). Trimming pared 6 bases from V and 1 base from J, leaving 12 bases between. This CDR3 is 14 amino acids long. The germline V gene encodes CDR1 MNHEY and CDR2 SVGAGI. The CDR3, as DNA: TGTGCCAGCAGACCTTCCGGGGGTAACTATGGCTACACCTTC. It is translated as CASRPSGGNYGYTF.

This clonotype turned up a few times. The rearrangement links TRBV7-6 to TRBJ1-3; 8 nucleotides agree with TRBD1. This CDR3 region has 16 residues. J gave up 4 bases and V 2 bases, and 7 bases lay outside the gene matches. Germline V gene lookup returns CDR1 SGHVS and CDR2 FNYEAQ. The CDR3 loop is CASSLYGQGSGNTIYF. The CDR3 DNA reads as TGTGCCAGCAGCTTATACGGACAGGGATCGGGAAACACCATATATTTT.

The V and J genes are TRBV10-3 and TRBJ1-1, with a tentative D call TRBD1 (5 bases). The CDR3 runs to 12 residues. V shed 0 bases and J shed 10 bases, with 9 bases lying between them. Germline values: CDR1 ENHRY, CDR2 SYGVKD. DNA for the CDR3: TGTGCCATCAGTGAGTCGCAGGGACTAGCTTTCTTT. As protein: CAISESQGLAFF.

V gene TRBV12-3 or TRBV12-4 combines with J gene TRBJ1-3; tentatively, D is TRBD1 (5 bases). Trimming stripped 6 bases from V and 8 bases from J, with 14 bases between. The length of the CDR3 is 13 residues. The CDR3, as DNA: TGTGCCAGCAGACCTTATAGGGGAGACACCATATATTTT. Its protein is CASRPYRGDTIYF.

This clonotype was found a few times. The J gene is TRBJ2-7, the V gene TRBV5-1, with a weak D call TRBD1 (5 bases). The germline gives CDR1 SGHRS, CDR2 YFSETQ. V lost 1 base and J 5 bases, leaving 13 bases between the germline ends. This CDR3 contains 14 residues. The CDR3: CASSLTPRADEQYF. CDR3 nucleotide sequence: TGCGCCAGCAGCTTGACCCCCAGGGCGGACGAGCAGTACTTC. Complete variable domain (other parts from reference TRBV5-1 and TRBJ2-7): KAGVTQTPRYLIKTRGQQVTLSCSPISGHRSVSWYQQTPGQGLQFLFEYFSETQRNKGNFPGRFSGRQFSNSRSEMNVSTLELGDSALYLCASSLTPRADEQYFGPGTRLTVT.

The genes are TRBV5-5 and TRBJ1-1, with TRBD1 matching over 7 bases. This CDR3 has 14 residues. J was trimmed by 4 bases and V by 4 bases; bases with no gene match: 7. CDR1 is SGHKS and CDR2 is YYEKEE in the germline V gene (reference sequence). CDR3 bases: TGTGCCAGCAGCCCAAGACAGGGAATCACTGAAGCTTTCTTT. Its translation is CASSPRQGITEAFF.

This clonotype has just a few counts. The rearrangement uses TRBV29-1 and TRBJ2-5, with D possibly matching TRBD1 (5 bases). This CDR3 comprises 10 residues. CDR1 SQVTM and CDR2 ANQGSEA come from the germline V gene. DNA of the CDR3: TGCGGGGCTGAAGGGGAGACCCAGTACTTC. It codes for CGAEGETQYF.

The V call is TRBV19, the J call TRBJ1-1; D unresolved. Germline assignment: CDR1 LNHDA and CDR2 SQIVND (reference sequence). The CDR3 runs to 13 residues. The germline V and J ends were trimmed by 3 bases and 8 bases, with 13 bases remaining between them. As DNA, the CDR3 is TGTGCCAGTAGTATGCTCCTGGACGGGGAAGCTTTCTTT. It codes for CASSMLLDGEAFF.

This clonotype has only a few counts. The gene calls are TRBV11-2 and TRBJ2-1, with a possible D match to TRBD2 (6 bases). The CDR3 is made up of 14 amino acids. Trimming took off 5 bases at V and 4 bases at J, with 12 bases between the two ends. CDR1 is SGHAT and CDR2 is FQNNGV in the germline V gene. The CDR3 loop reads CASSVGLLYNEQFF. The CDR3 coding sequence is TGTGCCAGCAGCGTGGGACTCCTTTACAATGAGCAGTTCTTC.